Following are 11 T cell receptor beta chains from one sample sequenced in a study of shared clonotypes between healthy human individuals. Naive CD8 cells comprised CD45RO-negative, CCR7-positively selected cells, excluding terminally differentiated effector memory CD45RA+ cells. Sequencing was performed with immunoSEQ multiplex PCR; in TCRdb, only in-frame clones are kept and a portion is missing. Among some 2,000,000 clones listed, about 94% were seen once. The source material was naive CD8+ T cells sorted from blood. These TCRs come from a man aged 18 to 29 in good health.

The rearrangement joins TRBV7-9 to TRBJ2-6, with 8 nucleotides matching TRBD1. The germline CDR1 and CDR2 sequences are SEHNR and FQNEAQ (reference sequence). The CDR3 runs 19 residues. The trim removed 5 bases at V and 0 bases at J, leaving 12 bases unmatched. The CDR3 sequence: CASSPIPGQENSGANVLTF. The DNA of the CDR3 is TGTGCCAGCAGCCCCATACCGGGACAGGAAAACTCTGGGGCCAACGTCCTGACTTTC.

The chain couples TRBV19 to TRBJ2-7, with unresolved D. Per germline, CDR1 LNHDA and CDR2 SQIVND (reference sequence). The CDR3 covers 14 residues. The germline V and J ends were trimmed by 1 base and 5 bases, with 12 bases remaining between them. The CDR3: CASSIVGVADEQYF. The CDR3 DNA reads TGTGCCAGTAGTATAGTTGGCGTTGCGGACGAGCAGTACTTC.

The chain recombines TRBV6-4 with TRBJ1-2; possible D gene TRBD1, 6 bases. The CDR3 loop spans 16 amino acids. In germline, CDR1 is MRHNA, CDR2 SNTAGT. Between the trimmed V and J ends, which lost 0 bases and 4 bases, there was a span of 15 bases. The CDR3 nucleotides are TGTGCCAGCAGTGACTCGATCGGGGACATCGGCTATGGCTACACCTTC. Encoded protein: CASSDSIGDIGYGYTF.

This clone was counted a single time. This CDR3 is also generated by other DNA sequences in the sample. The rearrangement joins TRBV27 to TRBJ1-2; D may be TRBD1 (6 bases). The germline V gene has CDR1 MNHEY and CDR2 SMNVEV (reference sequence). The CDR3 covers 12 residues. V lost 2 bases, J lost 6 bases, and 7 bases lay in between. The chain's CDR3 is CASSLRGDGYTF. The CDR3 DNA follows: TGTGCCAGCAGTTTAAGGGGGGATGGCTACACCTTC.

V and J are TRBV6-5 and TRBJ2-7; the D gene is possibly TRBD2 (6 bases). This CDR3 has 15 amino acids. Germline V gene lookup returns CDR1 MNHEY and CDR2 SVGAGI. Trimming removed 3 bases at V and 2 bases at J, with 14 bases between. CDR3 residues: CASSYGGMGTYEQYF. CDR3 nucleotides: TGTGCCAGCAGTTATGGGGGGATGGGGACCTACGAGCAGTACTTC.

The chain carries TRBV27 and TRBJ1-1; D remains ambiguous. The length of the CDR3 is 13 residues. V lost 0 bases and J lost 7, with 9 bases in between. Germline V gene sequence: CDR1 MNHEY, CDR2 SMNVEV (reference sequence). The CDR3 region has the DNA TGTGCCAGCAGTTTATCGGCCAGTCGTGAAGCTTTCTTT. Protein sequence: CASSLSASREAFF.

This rearrangement joins TRBV2 to TRBJ2-5; the D gene could be TRBD1 or TRBD2 (5 bases each). The CDR3 consists of 17 residues. CDR1 and CDR2 (germline): SNHLY, FYNNEI. Deletions cut 0 bases from V and 5 bases from J, with 19 bases between. The CDR3, as DNA: TGTGCCAGCAGTGAAGCGCTTCAGGGCCTCGGACTCGAGACCCAGTACTTC. This codes for CASSEALQGLGLETQYF.

This sequence joins TRBV28 and TRBJ1-1; D unclear. V shed 1 base and J shed 1 base, with 7 bases lying between them. CDR1 is MDHEN and CDR2 is SYDVKM in the germline V gene. The CDR3 extends over 14 amino acids. The CDR3 coding sequence is TGTGCCAGCAGTTTATCATACGGGAACACTGAAGCTTTCTTT. Amino acids: CASSLSYGNTEAFF.

The rearrangement uses TRBV2 and TRBJ1-1, with TRBD1 as a possible D gene (5 bases). Germline-derived CDR1 and CDR2 are SNHLY and FYNNEI. The germline V and J ends were trimmed by 3 bases and 5 bases, with 13 bases remaining between them. There are 14 residues in the CDR3. The CDR3 sequence is CASSDRLGRTEAFF. CDR3 sequence (DNA): TGTGCCAGCAGTGATCGTCTGGGGCGGACTGAAGCTTTCTTT.

Here the CDR3 DNA reads TGTGCCTGGACCCCATCGGTGGCGGGAGCCTACAATGAGCAGTTCTTC. Amino acid sequence: CAWTPSVAGAYNEQFF. This chain uses TRBV30 with TRBJ2-1; 7 nucleotides match TRBD2. There are 16 residues in the CDR3. V gave up 4 bases and J gave up 2 bases; unmatched junction bases: 11. CDR1 GTSNPN and CDR2 SVGIG come from the germline V gene (reference sequence).

This clone has just a few counts. The V call is TRBV28, the J call TRBJ1-2; tentatively, D is TRBD1 (6 bases). The CDR3 spans 14 residues. Germline lookup yields CDR1 MDHEN and CDR2 SYDVKM. Trimming cost V 3 bases and J 6 bases, with 14 bases left between them. CDR3 amino acids: CASSFSNTGNGYTF. The CDR3 coding sequence is TGTGCCAGCAGTTTCTCAAACACAGGGAATGGCTACACCTTC.